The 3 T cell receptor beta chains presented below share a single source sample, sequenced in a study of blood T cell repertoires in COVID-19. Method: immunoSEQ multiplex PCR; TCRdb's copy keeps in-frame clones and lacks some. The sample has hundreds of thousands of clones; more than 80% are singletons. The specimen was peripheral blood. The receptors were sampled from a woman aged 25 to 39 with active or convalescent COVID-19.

The CDR3 loop reads CAISVSGMRNQPQHF. CDR3 bases: TGTGCCATCAGTGTTTCGGGTATGCGCAATCAGCCCCAGCATTTT. V and J are TRBV10-3 and TRBJ1-5; D is uncertain. The CDR3 is made up of 15 amino acids. From germline, CDR1 is ENHRY and CDR2 SYGVKD. V lost 4 bases and J 2 bases, leaving 12 bases between the germline ends.

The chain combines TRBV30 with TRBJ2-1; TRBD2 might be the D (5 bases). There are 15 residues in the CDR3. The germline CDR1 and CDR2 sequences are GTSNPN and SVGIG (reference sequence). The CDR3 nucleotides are TGTGCTGGAACGTCGGCGGGCCCGACTTACAATGAGCAGTTCTTC. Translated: CAGTSAGPTYNEQFF.

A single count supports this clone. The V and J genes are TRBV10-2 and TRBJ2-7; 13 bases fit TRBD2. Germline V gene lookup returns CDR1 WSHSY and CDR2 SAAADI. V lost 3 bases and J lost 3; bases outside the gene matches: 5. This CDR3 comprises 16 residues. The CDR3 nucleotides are TGCGCCAGCAGTGACCCGACTAGCGGGAGGTACTACGAGCAGTACTTC. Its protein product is CASSDPTSGRYYEQYF.